Below, 12 T cell receptor beta chains from the same sample are listed, as sequenced in a study of memory CD4+ T cells and cytomegalovirus serostatus. Produced via immunoSEQ multiplex PCR; TCRdb's table is partial and in-frame only. The top ten hold about 0.8% of the sample, which has roughly 50,000 clones, approximately 80% seen once. The sort gate was single viable CD3+CD4+CD8-CD45RO+ cells for memory CD4+ T cells. Sample: memory CD4+ T cells from blood. All receptors derive from an adult in good health and CMV-seronegative.

The V call is TRBV19, the J call TRBJ2-3; 10 bases agree with TRBD2. J lost 1 base, V lost 3 bases, and 13 bases had no gene match. The CDR3 consists of 19 residues. CDR1 is LNHDA, CDR2 SQIVND, per germline (reference sequence). CDR3 in DNA: TGTGCCAGTAGTATGGTCCTAGCGGGAGTTAGCTCGCGCACAGATACGCAGTATTTT. Encoded protein: CASSMVLAGVSSRTDTQYF.

The rearrangement uses TRBV6-1 and TRBJ1-2, with D hard to call. Between the trimmed V and J ends, which lost 6 bases and 1 base, there was a span of 15 bases. CDR1 MNHNS and CDR2 SASEGT come from the germline V gene. This CDR3 region has 15 residues. CDR3 coding DNA: TGTGCCAGCAGCCGAGGTTGGGGAAATAACTATGGCTACACCTTC. Translated, it gives CASSRGWGNNYGYTF.

The V and J genes are TRBV11-2 and TRBJ2-5, with D uncertain. The CDR3 consists of 13 residues. CDR1 is SGHAT and CDR2 is FQNNGV in the germline V gene. The V and J ends lost 3 bases and 5 bases respectively, with 10 bases between them. CDR3 residues: CASSFTGEETQYF. The CDR3 nucleotides read TGTGCCAGCAGCTTTACGGGTGAGGAGACCCAGTACTTC.

The J gene is TRBJ1-2, the V gene TRBV29-1, with D uncertain. The CDR3 totals 10 residues. CDR1 is SQVTM, CDR2 ANQGSEA, per germline. Deletions cut 4 bases from V and 7 bases from J, with 7 bases between. CDR3 nucleotide sequence: TGCAGCGTTGGAGAGGGTGGCTACACCTTC. Translation gives CSVGEGGYTF.

Only a few counts were recorded for this clone. A read error may account for a junction end that differs from germline. V gene TRBV4-2 combines with J gene TRBJ2-1, with a tentative D call TRBD2 (6 bases). CDR1 LGHNA and CDR2 YNFKEQ come from the germline V gene. CDR3 length: 13 residues. CDR3 in amino acids: CASSWDSDNEQFF. CDR3 nucleotides: TGTGCCAGCAGCTGGGACTCCGACAATGAGCAGTTCTTC.

This clone is labeled as medium-sized. The chain combines TRBV28 with TRBJ1-5; TRBD1 aligns across 10 bases. Germline V CDR1 and CDR2: MDHEN, SYDVKM. The ends lost 8 bases at V and 7 bases at J; junction bases unmatched: 11. The CDR3 sequence is 15 residues long. In DNA, the CDR3 is TGTGCCAGCGCCCGGCCGGGACAGGGGCTCCAGCCCCAGCATTTT. Translating gives CASARPGQGLQPQHF. The entire variable domain, with the rest obtained from reference TRBV28 and TRBJ1-5, is as follows: DVKVTQSSRYLVKRTGEKVFLECVQDMDHENMFWYRQDPGLGLRLIYFSYDVKMKEKGDIPEGYSVSREKKERFSLILESASTNQTSMYLCASARPGQGLQPQHFGDGTRLSIL.

The chain couples TRBV5-4 to TRBJ2-1, with 11 bases that match TRBD1. CDR3 size: 17 residues. Trimming at V came to 2 bases and at J to 6 bases, leaving 10 bases not matched to a gene. The germline V gene encodes CDR1 SGHNT and CDR2 YYREEE (reference sequence). The chain's CDR3 is CASSLFLGQGAANEQFF. Written as DNA, the CDR3 is TGTGCCAGCAGCTTATTCCTTGGACAGGGGGCCGCCAATGAGCAGTTCTTC.

The V call is TRBV30, the J call TRBJ1-2; unclear D gene. Germline CDR1 reads GTSNPN; CDR2 reads SVGIG (reference sequence). Trimming pared 0 bases from V and 3 bases from J, leaving 2 bases between. The CDR3 sequence is 11 residues long. CDR3 protein: CAWSVYYGYTF. The CDR3 DNA follows: TGTGCCTGGAGTGTTTACTATGGCTACACCTTC.

This chain links TRBV19 with TRBJ2-5, with 7 nucleotides matching TRBD1. The trim removed 5 bases at V and 1 base at J, leaving 7 bases unmatched. The CDR3 contains 15 residues. Germline V CDR1 and CDR2: LNHDA, SQIVND (reference sequence). The CDR3 is CASSSLGQAQETQYF. The DNA of the CDR3 is TGTGCCAGTAGTTCCCTAGGACAGGCCCAAGAGACCCAGTACTTC.

The genes are TRBV18 and TRBJ2-7, with 7 bases matching TRBD1. Germline loops: CDR1 KGHSH, CDR2 LQKENI. The CDR3 is 15 amino acids. The V gene end was trimmed by 3 bases and the J gene end by 6 bases; junction bases not matched to a gene: 11. The CDR3 region has the DNA TGTGCCAGCTCACCGGACAGGTCGCGCCGGGGCGAGCAGTACTTC. It encodes CASSPDRSRRGEQYF.

This sequence joins TRBV2 and TRBJ2-6; the match to TRBD1 covers 8 bases. V lost 8 bases to trimming and J lost 1 base; unmatched junction nucleotides: 7. The CDR3 runs 16 residues. Germline values: CDR1 SNHLY, CDR2 FYNNEI. CDR3 loop: CASHGQGRSGANVLTF. CDR3 in DNA: TGTGCCAGCCATGGACAGGGTCGGTCTGGGGCCAACGTCCTGACTTTC.

The chain links TRBV15 to TRBJ2-3; 10 nucleotides match TRBD2. The CDR3 loop spans 16 amino acids. Germline V CDR1 and CDR2: LNHNV, YYDKDF (reference sequence). With 3 bases clipped from V and 2 bases from J, the junction kept 5 bases outside the gene matches. The CDR3 coding sequence is TGTGCCACCAGCAGGCCACTAGCGGGAAACACAGATACGCAGTATTTT. Residues: CATSRPLAGNTDTQYF.